The 13 T cell receptor beta chains below all came from one sample that was sequenced in a study of T cell responses to AZD1222 COVID-19 vaccine. Assay used: immunoSEQ multiplex PCR; TCRdb lists only in-frame clones, some missing. The sample includes about 110,000 clones, about 80% of them seen just once. Material: peripheral blood, obtained on day 0 of AZD1222 vaccination. The source of these receptors is an adult in good health.

This clone came up once. This chain joins TRBV28 and TRBJ1-1; no clear D. The CDR3 has 14 amino acids. V was trimmed by 5 bases and J by 0 bases, leaving 10 bases between them. The germline V gene encodes CDR1 MDHEN and CDR2 SYDVKM. The CDR3 DNA is TGTGCCAGCAGTATTTATTCAATGAACACTGAAGCTTTCTTT. Translated, it gives CASSIYSMNTEAFF.

The chain carries TRBV19 and TRBJ2-3; perhaps D is TRBD1 or TRBD2 (5 bases each). The CDR3 extends over 15 amino acids. V was shortened by 6 bases and J by 5 bases, with 18 bases between the two germline ends. CDR1 is LNHDA and CDR2 is SQIVND in the germline V gene (reference sequence). This chain's CDR3 is CASSLRRGPQDTQYF. Here the CDR3 DNA reads TGTGCCAGTAGCCTCCGTCGGGGCCCACAAGATACGCAGTATTTT.

This clone has more than one count but fewer than ten. The V and J genes are TRBV21-1 and TRBJ2-3; the DNA was not used to check the table's D call, TRBD2. TRBV21-1 is assigned pseudogene status. The CDR3 runs to 18 residues. In DNA form, the CDR3 reads TGTGCCAGCGCTATGGGAAGCGGGATCATTACTAGCACAGATACGCAGTATTTT. Protein: CASAMGSGIITSTDTQYF.

The chain combines TRBV24-1 with TRBJ2-7; D perhaps matches TRBD2 (6 bases). Germline CDR1 reads KGHDR; CDR2 reads SFDVKD. CDR3 size: 16 residues. V was shortened by 4 bases and J by 0 bases, with 15 bases between the two germline ends. DNA of the CDR3: TGTGCCACCAGTGAAACGGGGGTCGGGAGCTCCTACGAGCAGTACTTC. It codes for CATSETGVGSSYEQYF.

The rearrangement links TRBV18 to TRBJ1-3; TRBD1 matches 9 bases. The V and J ends lost 4 bases and 0 bases, in that order; junction bases with no gene match: 7. CDR3 length: 17 amino acids. Germline V gene lookup returns CDR1 KGHSH and CDR2 LQKENI. The CDR3 nucleotides read TGTGCCAGCTCACAATCCGGGACAGGGTACTCTGGAAACACCATATATTTT. Protein product: CASSQSGTGYSGNTIYF.

This chain uses TRBV5-1 with TRBJ1-6; TRBD1 is a possible D gene (6 bases). This CDR3 comprises 15 residues. Germline V CDR1 and CDR2: SGHRS, YFSETQ. The ends were cut back, 4 bases at V and 7 bases at J, with 15 bases in the middle. The CDR3 is CASSVELGQNSPLHF. In DNA form, the CDR3 reads TGCGCCAGCAGCGTAGAGCTCGGACAGAATTCACCCCTCCACTTT.

The J gene is TRBJ2-1, the V gene TRBV11-2; D might be TRBD1 (6 bases). Germline CDR1 and CDR2: SGHAT and FQNNGV. V was trimmed by 3 bases and J by 5 bases, leaving 17 bases between them. The CDR3 is made up of 16 amino acids. The CDR3 is CASSFSPQGVDNEQFF. The CDR3 nucleotides read TGTGCCAGCAGCTTCTCCCCACAGGGCGTTGACAATGAGCAGTTCTTC.

The table lists this clone with a count of one. This chain connects TRBV5-1 to TRBJ2-3; no reliable D call. This CDR3 contains 12 residues. V was shortened by 0 bases and J by 7 bases, with 6 bases between the two germline ends. Germline lookup yields CDR1 SGHRS and CDR2 YFSETQ. The CDR3 DNA is TGCGCCAGCAGCTTGGATCAATATACGCAGTATTTT. This sequence encodes CASSLDQYTQYF.

This rearrangement joins TRBV5-1 to TRBJ1-4; D possibly corresponds to TRBD1 (5 bases). The CDR3 sequence is 14 residues long. The V gene's germline CDR1 is SGHRS and CDR2 YFSETQ. Deletions cut 1 base from V and 8 bases from J, with 12 bases between. The CDR3 DNA reads TGCGCCAGCAGCTTGACCGGGACTCAAGAAAAACTGTTTTTT. Translated, it gives CASSLTGTQEKLFF.

The chain couples TRBV7-2 to TRBJ1-6; no clear D. Germline V gene sequence: CDR1 SGHTA, CDR2 FQGNSA. Trimming removed 3 bases from V and 10 bases from J, with 13 bases in between. CDR3 size: 14 residues. CDR3 amino acids: CASSFWGGDSPLHF. CDR3 nucleotide sequence: TGTGCCAGCAGCTTTTGGGGAGGTGACTCACCCCTCCACTTT. Drawing the rest from reference TRBV7-2 and TRBJ1-6, the complete variable domain is GAGVSQSPSNKVTEKGKDVELRCDPISGHTALYWYRQSLGQGLEFLIYFQGNSAPDKSGLPSDRFSAERTGGSVSTLTIQRTQQEDSAVYLCASSFWGGDSPLHFGNGTRLTVT.

The chain links TRBV6-1 to TRBJ1-1; TRBD1 matches at 9 bases. Looked up from germline, CDR1 is MNHNS and CDR2 is SASEGT. CDR3 size: 16 residues. The V segment lost 0 bases and the J segment 9 bases; nucleotides outside the gene matches: 11. The CDR3 here is CASSEAPYRGRWQAFF. The CDR3 DNA is TGTGCCAGCAGTGAAGCCCCTTACAGGGGGCGATGGCAAGCTTTCTTT.

A single count supports this clone. The rearrangement uses TRBV7-6 and TRBJ1-4; weak D call: TRBD1 (6 bases). This CDR3 has 13 amino acids. Trimming pared 3 bases from V and 6 bases from J, leaving 8 bases between. Per the germline V gene, CDR1 is SGHVS and CDR2 is FNYEAQ. CDR3 nucleotides: TGTGCCAGCAGCTTGGGGGGGCATGAAAAACTGTTTTTT. Translation: CASSLGGHEKLFF.

The chain joins TRBV6-2 or TRBV6-3 to TRBJ2-7; D is undetermined. Germline-derived CDR1 and CDR2 are MNHEY and SVGEGT. V was cut by 0 bases and J by 5 bases, with 8 bases left in between. CDR3 size: 13 residues. The CDR3 sequence is CASSYSVAHEQYF. CDR3 DNA: TGTGCCAGCAGTTACTCGGTAGCCCACGAGCAGTACTTC.